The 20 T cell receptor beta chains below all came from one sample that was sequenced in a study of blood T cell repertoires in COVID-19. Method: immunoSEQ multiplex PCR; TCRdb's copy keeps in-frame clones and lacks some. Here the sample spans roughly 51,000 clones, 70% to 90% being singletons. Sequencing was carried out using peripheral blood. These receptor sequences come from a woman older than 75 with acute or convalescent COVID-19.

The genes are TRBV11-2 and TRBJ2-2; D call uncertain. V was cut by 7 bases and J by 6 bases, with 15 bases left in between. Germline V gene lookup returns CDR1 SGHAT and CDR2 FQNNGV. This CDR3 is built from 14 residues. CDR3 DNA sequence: TGTGCCAGCACCCCTTCAGGATCAGCCGGGGAGCTGTTTTTT. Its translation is CASTPSGSAGELFF.

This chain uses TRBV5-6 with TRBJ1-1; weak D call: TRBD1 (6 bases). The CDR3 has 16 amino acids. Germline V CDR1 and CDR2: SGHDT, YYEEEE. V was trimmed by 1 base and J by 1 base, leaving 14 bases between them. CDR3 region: CASSLLQGGGNTEAFF. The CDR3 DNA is TGTGCCAGCAGCTTGCTACAGGGTGGGGGGAACACTGAAGCTTTCTTT. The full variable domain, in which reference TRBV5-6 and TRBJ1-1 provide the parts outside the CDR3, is DAGVTQSPTHLIKTRGQQVTLRCSPKSGHDTVSWYQQALGQGPQFIFQYYEEEERQRGNFPDRFSGHQFPNYSSELNVNALLLGDSALYLCASSLLQGGGNTEAFFGQGTRLTVV.

DNA for the CDR3: TGTGCCATCTTGGGACAGAACTATGGCTACACCTTC. Protein sequence: CAILGQNYGYTF. The genes are TRBV10-3 and TRBJ1-2; TRBD1 agrees at 7 bases. V was pared by 8 bases and J by 2 bases, with 2 bases of the junction left unmatched. Per the germline V gene, CDR1 is ENHRY and CDR2 is SYGVKD. The CDR3 extends over 12 amino acids.

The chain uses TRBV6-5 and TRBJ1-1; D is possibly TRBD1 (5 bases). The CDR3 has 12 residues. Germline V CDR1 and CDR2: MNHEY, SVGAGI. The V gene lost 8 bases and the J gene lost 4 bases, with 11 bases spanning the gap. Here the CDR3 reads CASLGGGTEAFF. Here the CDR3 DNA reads TGTGCCAGCCTGGGGGGGGGCACTGAAGCTTTCTTT.

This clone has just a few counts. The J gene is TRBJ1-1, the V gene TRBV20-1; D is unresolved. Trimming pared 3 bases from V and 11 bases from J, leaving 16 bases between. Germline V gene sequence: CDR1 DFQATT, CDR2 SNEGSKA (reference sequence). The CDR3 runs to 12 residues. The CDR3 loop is CSASQAGFDAFF. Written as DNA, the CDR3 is TGCAGTGCTAGTCAGGCGGGGTTCGACGCTTTCTTT.

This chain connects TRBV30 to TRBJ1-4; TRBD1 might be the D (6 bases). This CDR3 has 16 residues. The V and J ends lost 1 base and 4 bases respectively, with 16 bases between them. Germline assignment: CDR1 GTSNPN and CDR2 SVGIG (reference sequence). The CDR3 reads CAWSDPTGPGNEKLFF. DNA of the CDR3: TGTGCCTGGAGTGACCCGACAGGCCCCGGTAATGAAAAACTGTTTTTT.

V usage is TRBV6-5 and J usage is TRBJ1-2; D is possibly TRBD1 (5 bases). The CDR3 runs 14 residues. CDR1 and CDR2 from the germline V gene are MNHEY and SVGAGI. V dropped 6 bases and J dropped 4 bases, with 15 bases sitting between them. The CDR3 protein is CASRRGQTLYGYTF. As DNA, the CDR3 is TGTGCCAGCAGACGAGGACAAACCCTCTATGGCTACACCTTC.

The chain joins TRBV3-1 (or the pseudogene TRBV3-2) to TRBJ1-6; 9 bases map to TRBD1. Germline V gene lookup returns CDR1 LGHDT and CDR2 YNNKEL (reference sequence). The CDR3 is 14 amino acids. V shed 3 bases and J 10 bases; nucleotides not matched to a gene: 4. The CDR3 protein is CASSHRDRDSPLHF. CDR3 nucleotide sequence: TGTGCCAGCAGCCACCGGGACAGGGACTCACCCCTCCACTTT.

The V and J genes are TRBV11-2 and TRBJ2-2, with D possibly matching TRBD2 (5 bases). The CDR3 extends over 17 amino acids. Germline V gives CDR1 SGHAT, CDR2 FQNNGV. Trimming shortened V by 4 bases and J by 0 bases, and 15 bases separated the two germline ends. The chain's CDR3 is CASSYTLAASNTGELFF. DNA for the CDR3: TGTGCCAGCAGCTATACCCTAGCCGCGTCGAACACCGGGGAGCTGTTTTTT.

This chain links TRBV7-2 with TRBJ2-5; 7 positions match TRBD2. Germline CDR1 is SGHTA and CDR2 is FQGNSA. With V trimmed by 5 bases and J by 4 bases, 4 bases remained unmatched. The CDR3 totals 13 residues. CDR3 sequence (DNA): TGTGCCAGCAGCGTAACTAGCGTAGAGACCCAGTACTTC. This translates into CASSVTSVETQYF. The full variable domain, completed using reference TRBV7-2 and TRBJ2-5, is GAGVSQSPSNKVTEKGKDVELRCDPISGHTALYWYRQSLGQGLEFLIYFQGNSAPDKSGLPSDRFSAERTGGSVSTLTIQRTQQEDSAVYLCASSVTSVETQYFGPGTRLLVL.

The CDR3 reads CASSMWQGGQPQHF. The CDR3, as DNA: TGTGCCAGTAGTATGTGGCAGGGAGGTCAGCCCCAGCATTTT. The V call is TRBV19, the J call TRBJ1-5; possible D gene TRBD1, 5 bases. Germline V gene lookup returns CDR1 LNHDA and CDR2 SQIVND (reference sequence). This CDR3 has 14 amino acids. Trimming left V 3 bases short and J 6 bases short, with 12 bases between.

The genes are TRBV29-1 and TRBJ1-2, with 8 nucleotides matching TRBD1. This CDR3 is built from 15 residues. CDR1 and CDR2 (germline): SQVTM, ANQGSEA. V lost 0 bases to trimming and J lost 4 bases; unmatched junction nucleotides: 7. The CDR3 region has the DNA TGCAGCGTTGAAGAGGGACAGGTCCCCATCTATGGCTACACCTTC. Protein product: CSVEEGQVPIYGYTF.

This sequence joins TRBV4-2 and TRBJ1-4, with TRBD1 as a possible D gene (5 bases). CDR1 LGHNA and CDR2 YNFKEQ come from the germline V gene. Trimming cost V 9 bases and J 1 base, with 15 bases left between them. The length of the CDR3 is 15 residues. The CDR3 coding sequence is TGTGCCAGTGGAGATTTGACAGTAACTAATGAAAAACTGTTTTTT. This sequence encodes CASGDLTVTNEKLFF.

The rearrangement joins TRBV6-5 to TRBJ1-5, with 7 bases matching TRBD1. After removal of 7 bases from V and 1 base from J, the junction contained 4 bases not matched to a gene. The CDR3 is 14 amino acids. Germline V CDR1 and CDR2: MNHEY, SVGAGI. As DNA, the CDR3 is TGTGCCAGCACCGAGGGGGCGAGCAATCAGCCCCAGCATTTT. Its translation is CASTEGASNQPQHF.

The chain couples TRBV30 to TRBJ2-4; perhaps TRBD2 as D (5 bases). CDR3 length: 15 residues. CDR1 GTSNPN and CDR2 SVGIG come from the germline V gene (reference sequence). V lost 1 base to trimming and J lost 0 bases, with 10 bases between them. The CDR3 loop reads CAWSARGLAKNIQYF. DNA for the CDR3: TGTGCCTGGAGTGCCCGAGGGCTAGCCAAAAACATTCAGTACTTC.

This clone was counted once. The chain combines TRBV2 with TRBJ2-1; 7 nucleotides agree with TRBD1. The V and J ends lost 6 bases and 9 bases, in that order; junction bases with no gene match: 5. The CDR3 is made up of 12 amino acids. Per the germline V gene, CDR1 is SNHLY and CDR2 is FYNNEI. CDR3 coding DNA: TGTGCCAGCAGCTGGGACAGAGGTGAGCAGTTCTTC. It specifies CASSWDRGEQFF.

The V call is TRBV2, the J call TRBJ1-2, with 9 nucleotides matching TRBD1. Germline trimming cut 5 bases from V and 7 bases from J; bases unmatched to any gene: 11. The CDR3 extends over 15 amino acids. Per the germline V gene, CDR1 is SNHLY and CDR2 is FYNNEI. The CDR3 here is CASSPQGTGSGGYTF. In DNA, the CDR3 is TGTGCCAGCAGTCCACAGGGGACAGGGAGCGGTGGCTACACCTTC.

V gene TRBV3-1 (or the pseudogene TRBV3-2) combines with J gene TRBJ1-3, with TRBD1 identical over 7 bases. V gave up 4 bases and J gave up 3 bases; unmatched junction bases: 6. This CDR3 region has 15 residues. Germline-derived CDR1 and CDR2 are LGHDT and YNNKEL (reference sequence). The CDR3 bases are TGTGCCAGCAGCCCAACAGGGGATATTGGAAACACCATATATTTT. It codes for CASSPTGDIGNTIYF.

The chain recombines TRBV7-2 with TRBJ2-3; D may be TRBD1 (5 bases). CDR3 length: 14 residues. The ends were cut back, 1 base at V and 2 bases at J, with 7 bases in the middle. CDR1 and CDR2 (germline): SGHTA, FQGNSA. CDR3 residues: CASSLEQDTDTQYF. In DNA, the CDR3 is TGTGCCAGCAGCTTAGAACAGGACACAGATACGCAGTATTTT.

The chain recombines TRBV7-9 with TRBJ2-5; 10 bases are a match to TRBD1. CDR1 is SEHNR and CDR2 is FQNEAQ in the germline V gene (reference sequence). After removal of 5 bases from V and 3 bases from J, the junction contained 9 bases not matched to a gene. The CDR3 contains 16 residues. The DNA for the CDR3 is TGTGCCAGCAGCCCCGGGACAGGGGTTTGGGAAGAGACCCAGTACTTC. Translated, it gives CASSPGTGVWEETQYF.